Below, one T cell receptor beta chain is given with its context. Its matching antigen is unknown. This table comes from immunoSEQ multiplex PCR, and its TCRdb copy is limited to in-frame clones, with some not included. The table includes about 63,000 clones, around nine tenths detected once. The sample is drawn from a study of OX40 agonist ivuxolimab in advanced cancers. General study findings and limits: Dose levels from 0.1 to 3.0 mg/kg saw CD4+ and CD8+ blood T cells expand clonally by week 6.

CDR3 length equals 12 residues. V gave up 6 bases and J gave up 6 bases; unmatched junction bases: 3. The germline CDR1 and CDR2 sequences are LNHDA and SQIVND (reference sequence). The chain employs TRBV19 and TRBJ2-3; 7 bases fit TRBD1. This TCR was sampled from an adult with an advanced solid tumor such as melanoma, head and neck, liver or kidney cancer. The sequencing used CD4+ or CD8+ T cells sorted from blood, collected in a trial of the OX40 agonist ivuxolimab. CDR3 DNA sequence: TGTGCCAGTAGCCACAGGGGTGATACGCAGTATTTT. Translation: CASSHRGDTQYF.